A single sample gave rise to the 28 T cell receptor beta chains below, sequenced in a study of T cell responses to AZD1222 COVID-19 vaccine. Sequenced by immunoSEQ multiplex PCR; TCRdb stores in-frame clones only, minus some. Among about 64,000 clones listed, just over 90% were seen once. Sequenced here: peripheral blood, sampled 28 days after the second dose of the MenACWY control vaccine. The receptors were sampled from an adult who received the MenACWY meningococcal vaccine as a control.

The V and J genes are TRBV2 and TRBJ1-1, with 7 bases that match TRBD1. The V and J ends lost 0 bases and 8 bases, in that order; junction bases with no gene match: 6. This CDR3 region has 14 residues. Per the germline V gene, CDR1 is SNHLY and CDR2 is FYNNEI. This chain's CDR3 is CASSEALRGGEAFF. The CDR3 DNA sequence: TGTGCCAGCAGTGAAGCCCTCAGGGGGGGAGAAGCTTTCTTT. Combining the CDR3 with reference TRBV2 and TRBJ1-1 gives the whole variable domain EPEVTQTPSHQVTQMGQEVILRCVPISNHLYFYWYRQILGQKVEFLVSFYNNEISEKSEIFDDQFSVERPDGSNFTLKIRSTKLEDSAMYFCASSEALRGGEAFFGQGTRLTVV.

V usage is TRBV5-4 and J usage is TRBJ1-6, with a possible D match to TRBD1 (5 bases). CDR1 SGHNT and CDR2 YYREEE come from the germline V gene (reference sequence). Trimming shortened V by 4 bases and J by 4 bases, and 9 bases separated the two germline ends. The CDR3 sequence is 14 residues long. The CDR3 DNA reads TGTGCCAGCAGCACGGAGGGGTATAATTCACCCCTCCACTTT. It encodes CASSTEGYNSPLHF.

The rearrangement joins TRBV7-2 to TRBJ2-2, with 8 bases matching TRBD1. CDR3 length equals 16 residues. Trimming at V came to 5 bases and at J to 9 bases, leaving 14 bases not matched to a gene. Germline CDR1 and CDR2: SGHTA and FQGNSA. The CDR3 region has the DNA TGTGCCAGCAGCCCCCGGGGTAGGCAGGGGGCGAGGGAGCTGTTTTTT. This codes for CASSPRGRQGARELFF.

CDR3 bases: TGTGCCAGCAGTCACACCTATCGAAACGAGCAGTACTTC. Its protein is CASSHTYRNEQYF. The chain links TRBV9 to TRBJ2-7; D gene unclear. With 5 bases removed from V and 5 bases from J, the gap between germline ends came to 14 bases. Germline V gene lookup returns CDR1 SGDLS and CDR2 YYNGEE. This CDR3 contains 13 residues.

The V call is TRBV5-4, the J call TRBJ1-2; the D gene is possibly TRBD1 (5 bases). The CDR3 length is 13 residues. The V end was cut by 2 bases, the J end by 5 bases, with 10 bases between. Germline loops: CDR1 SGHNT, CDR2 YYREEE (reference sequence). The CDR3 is CASSFPGGYGYTF. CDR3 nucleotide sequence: TGTGCCAGCAGCTTTCCCGGGGGTTATGGCTACACCTTC.

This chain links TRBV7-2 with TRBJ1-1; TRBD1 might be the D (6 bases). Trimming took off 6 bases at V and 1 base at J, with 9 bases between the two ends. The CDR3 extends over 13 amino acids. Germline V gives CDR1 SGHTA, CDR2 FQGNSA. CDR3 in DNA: TGTGCCAGCAGATCGGGACAGAACACTGAAGCTTTCTTT. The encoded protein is CASRSGQNTEAFF.

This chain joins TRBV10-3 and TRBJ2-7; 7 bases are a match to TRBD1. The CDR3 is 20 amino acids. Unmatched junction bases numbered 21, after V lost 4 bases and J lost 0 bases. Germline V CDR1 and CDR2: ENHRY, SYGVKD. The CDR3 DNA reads TGTGCCATCAGTGCCCCCAGCCGGGACAGCCTTCGTAGGAGCTCCTACGAGCAGTACTTC. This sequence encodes CAISAPSRDSLRRSSYEQYF.

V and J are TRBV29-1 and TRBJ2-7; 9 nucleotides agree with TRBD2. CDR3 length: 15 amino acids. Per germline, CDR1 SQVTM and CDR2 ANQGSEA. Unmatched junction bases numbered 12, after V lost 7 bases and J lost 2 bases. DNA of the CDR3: TGCAGCGGGCGGGGGGGACCGGATAATACCTACGAGCAGTACTTC. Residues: CSGRGGPDNTYEQYF.

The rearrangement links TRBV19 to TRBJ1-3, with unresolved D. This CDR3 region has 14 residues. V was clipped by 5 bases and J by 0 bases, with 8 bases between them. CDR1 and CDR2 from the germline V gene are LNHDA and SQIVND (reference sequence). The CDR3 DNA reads TGTGCCAGTAGTTCGGGGTTCTCTGGAAACACCATATATTTT. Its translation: CASSSGFSGNTIYF.

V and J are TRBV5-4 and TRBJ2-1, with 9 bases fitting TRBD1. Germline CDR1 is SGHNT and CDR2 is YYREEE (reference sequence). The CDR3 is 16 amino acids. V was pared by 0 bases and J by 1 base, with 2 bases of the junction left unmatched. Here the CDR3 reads CASSLDGTGSYNEQFF. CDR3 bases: TGTGCCAGCAGCTTGGACGGGACAGGGTCCTACAATGAGCAGTTCTTC.

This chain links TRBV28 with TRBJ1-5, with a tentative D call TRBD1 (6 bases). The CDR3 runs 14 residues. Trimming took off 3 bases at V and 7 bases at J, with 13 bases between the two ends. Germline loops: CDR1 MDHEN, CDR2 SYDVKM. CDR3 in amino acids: CASSLGGLGQPQHF. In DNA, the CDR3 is TGTGCCAGCAGTTTGGGGGGGCTCGGACAGCCCCAGCATTTT.

The CDR3 reads CASSSLLAGVYEQYF. For the CDR3, the DNA is TGTGCCAGCAGCTCCTTACTAGCGGGAGTTTACGAGCAGTACTTC. The chain is built from TRBV5-6 and TRBJ2-7; TRBD2 matches at 11 bases. The trim removed 3 bases at V and 4 bases at J, leaving 6 bases unmatched. Germline values: CDR1 SGHDT, CDR2 YYEEEE. This CDR3 is built from 15 residues.

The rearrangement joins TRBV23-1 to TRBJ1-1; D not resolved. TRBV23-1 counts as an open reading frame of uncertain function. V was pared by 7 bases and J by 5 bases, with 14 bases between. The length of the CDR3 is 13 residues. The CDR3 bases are TGCGCCAGCACTGGGCCCCGTGGGACTGAAGCTTTCTTT. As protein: CASTGPRGTEAFF.

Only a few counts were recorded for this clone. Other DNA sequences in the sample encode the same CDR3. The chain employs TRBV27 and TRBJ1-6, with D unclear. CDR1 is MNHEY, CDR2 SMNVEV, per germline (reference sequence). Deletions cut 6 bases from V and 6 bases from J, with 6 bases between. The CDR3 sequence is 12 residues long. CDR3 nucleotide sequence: TGTGCCAGCAGCCCTATTAATTCACCCCTCCACTTT. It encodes CASSPINSPLHF.

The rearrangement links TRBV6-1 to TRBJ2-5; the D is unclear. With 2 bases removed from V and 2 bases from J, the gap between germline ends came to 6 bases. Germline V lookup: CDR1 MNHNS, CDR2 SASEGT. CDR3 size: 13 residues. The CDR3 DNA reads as TGTGCCAGCAGTGAAAGGCAGCAAGAGACCCAGTACTTC. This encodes CASSERQQETQYF.

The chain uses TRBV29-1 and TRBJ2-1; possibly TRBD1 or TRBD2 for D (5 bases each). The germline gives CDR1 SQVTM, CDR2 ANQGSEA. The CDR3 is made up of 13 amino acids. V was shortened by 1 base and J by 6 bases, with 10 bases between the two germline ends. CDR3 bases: TGCAGCGTTGAAGCGGGACCTCGCAATGAGCAGTTCTTC. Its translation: CSVEAGPRNEQFF.

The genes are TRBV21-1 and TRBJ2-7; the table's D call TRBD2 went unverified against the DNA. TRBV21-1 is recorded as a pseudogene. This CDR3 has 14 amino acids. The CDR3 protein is CASTPGEALYEQYF. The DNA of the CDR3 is TGTGCCAGCACCCCCGGGGAGGCACTCTACGAGCAGTACTTC.

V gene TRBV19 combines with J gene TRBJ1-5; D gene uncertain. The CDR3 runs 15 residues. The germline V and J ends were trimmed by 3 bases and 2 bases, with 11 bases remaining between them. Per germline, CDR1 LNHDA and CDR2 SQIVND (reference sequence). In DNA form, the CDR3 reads TGTGCCAGTAGTATGGCAGGCGGTGGCAATCAGCCCCAGCATTTT. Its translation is CASSMAGGGNQPQHF. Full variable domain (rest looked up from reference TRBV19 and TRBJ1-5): DGGITQSPKYLFRKEGQNVTLSCEQNLNHDAMYWYRQDPGQGLRLIYYSQIVNDFQKGDIAEGYSVSREKKESFPLTVTSAQKNPTAFYLCASSMAGGGNQPQHFGDGTRLSIL.

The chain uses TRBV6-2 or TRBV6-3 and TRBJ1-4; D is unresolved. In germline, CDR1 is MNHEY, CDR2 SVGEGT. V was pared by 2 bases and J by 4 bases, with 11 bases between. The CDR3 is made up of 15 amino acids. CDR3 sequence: CASSYDGGINEKLFF. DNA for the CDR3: TGTGCCAGCAGTTACGATGGAGGGATTAATGAAAAACTGTTTTTT.

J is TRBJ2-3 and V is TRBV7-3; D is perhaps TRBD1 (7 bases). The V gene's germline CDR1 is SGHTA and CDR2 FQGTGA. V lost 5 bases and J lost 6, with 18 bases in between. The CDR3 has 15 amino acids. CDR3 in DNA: TGTGCCAGCAGCCCCGGAGGAGGGGGCTGGGATACGCAGTATTTT. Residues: CASSPGGGGWDTQYF.

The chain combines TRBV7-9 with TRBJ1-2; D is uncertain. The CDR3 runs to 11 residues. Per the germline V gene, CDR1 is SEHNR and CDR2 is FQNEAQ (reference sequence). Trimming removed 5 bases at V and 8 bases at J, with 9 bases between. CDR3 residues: CASSPQFGYTF. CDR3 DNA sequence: TGTGCCAGCAGCCCTCAATTCGGCTACACCTTC.

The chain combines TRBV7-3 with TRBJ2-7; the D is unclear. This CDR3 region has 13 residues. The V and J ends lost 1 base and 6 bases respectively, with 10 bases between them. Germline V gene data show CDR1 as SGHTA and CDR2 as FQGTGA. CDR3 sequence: CASSLNEDREQYF. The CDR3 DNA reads TGTGCCAGCAGCTTAAACGAAGATCGCGAGCAGTACTTC.

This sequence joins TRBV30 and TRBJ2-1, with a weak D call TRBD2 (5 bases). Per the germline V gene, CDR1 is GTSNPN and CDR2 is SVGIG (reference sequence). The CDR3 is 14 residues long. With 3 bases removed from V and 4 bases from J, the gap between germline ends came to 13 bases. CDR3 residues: CAWRRVEGYNEQFF. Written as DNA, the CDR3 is TGTGCCTGGAGGAGGGTGGAAGGGTACAATGAGCAGTTCTTC.

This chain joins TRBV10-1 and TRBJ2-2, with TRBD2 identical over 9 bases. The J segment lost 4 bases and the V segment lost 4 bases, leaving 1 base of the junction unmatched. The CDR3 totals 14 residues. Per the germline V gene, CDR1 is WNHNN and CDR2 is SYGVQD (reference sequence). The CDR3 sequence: CASSGTSATGELFF. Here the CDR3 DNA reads TGCGCCAGCAGTGGGACTAGCGCCACCGGGGAGCTGTTTTTT.

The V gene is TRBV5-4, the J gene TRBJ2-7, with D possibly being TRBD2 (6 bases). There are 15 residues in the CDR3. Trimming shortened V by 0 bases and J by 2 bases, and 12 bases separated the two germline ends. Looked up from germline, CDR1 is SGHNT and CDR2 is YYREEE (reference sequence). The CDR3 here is CASSLGSAGPYEQYF. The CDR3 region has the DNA TGTGCCAGCAGCTTGGGATCCGCGGGACCCTACGAGCAGTACTTC.

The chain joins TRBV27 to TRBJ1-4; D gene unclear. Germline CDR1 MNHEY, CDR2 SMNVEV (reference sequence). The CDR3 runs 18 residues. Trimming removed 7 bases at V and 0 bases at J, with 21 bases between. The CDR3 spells CASKKSPNRLATNEKLFF. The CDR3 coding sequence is TGTGCCAGCAAAAAGTCTCCCAACCGACTTGCAACTAATGAAAAACTGTTTTTT.

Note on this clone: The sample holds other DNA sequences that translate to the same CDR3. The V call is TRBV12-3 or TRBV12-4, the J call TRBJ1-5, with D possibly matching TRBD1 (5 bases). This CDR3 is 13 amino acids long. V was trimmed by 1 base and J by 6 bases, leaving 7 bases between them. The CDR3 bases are TGTGCCAGCAGTTTAGGAGGGGCTCAGCCCCAGCATTTT. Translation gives CASSLGGAQPQHF.

The CDR3 DNA is TGTGCCATCAGTGGACCCAAAAAAGCTTTCTTT. Translated, it gives CAISGPKKAFF. The V gene is TRBV10-3, the J gene TRBJ1-1; D remains unclear. Per germline, CDR1 ENHRY and CDR2 SYGVKD. The germline V and J ends were trimmed by 4 bases and 9 bases, with 9 bases remaining between them. The CDR3 is 11 residues long.